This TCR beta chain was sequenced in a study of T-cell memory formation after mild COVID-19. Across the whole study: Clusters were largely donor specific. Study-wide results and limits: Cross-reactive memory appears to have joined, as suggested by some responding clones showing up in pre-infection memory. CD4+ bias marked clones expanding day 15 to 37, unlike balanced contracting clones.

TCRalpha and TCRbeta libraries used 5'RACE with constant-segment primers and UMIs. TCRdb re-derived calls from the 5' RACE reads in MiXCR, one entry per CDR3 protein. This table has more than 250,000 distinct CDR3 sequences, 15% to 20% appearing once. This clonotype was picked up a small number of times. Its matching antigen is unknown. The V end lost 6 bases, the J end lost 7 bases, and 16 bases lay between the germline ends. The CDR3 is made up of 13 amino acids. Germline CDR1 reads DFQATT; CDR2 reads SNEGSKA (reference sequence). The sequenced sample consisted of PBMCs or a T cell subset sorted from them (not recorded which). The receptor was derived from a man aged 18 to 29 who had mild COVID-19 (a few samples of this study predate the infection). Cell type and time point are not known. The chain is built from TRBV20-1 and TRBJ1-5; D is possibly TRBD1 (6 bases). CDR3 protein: CSAAGGAEQPQHF. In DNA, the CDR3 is TGCAGTGCCGCTGGGGGGGCGGAACAGCCCCAGCATTTT.